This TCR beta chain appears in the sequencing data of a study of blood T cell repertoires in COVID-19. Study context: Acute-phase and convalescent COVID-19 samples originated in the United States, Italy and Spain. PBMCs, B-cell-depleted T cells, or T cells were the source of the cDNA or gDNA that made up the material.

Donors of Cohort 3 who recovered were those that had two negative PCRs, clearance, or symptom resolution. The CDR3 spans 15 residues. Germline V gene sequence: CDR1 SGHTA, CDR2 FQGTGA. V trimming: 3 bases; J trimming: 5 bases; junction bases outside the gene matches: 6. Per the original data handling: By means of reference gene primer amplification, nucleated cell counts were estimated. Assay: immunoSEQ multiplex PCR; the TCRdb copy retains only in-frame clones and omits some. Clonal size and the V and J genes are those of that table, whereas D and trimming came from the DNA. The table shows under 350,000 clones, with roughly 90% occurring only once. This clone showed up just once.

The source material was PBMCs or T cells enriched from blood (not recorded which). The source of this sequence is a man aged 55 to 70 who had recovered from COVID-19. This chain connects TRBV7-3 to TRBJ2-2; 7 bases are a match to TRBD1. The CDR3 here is CASSFTGARTGELFF. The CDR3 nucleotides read TGTGCCAGCAGCTTCACAGGGGCGAGAACCGGGGAGCTGTTTTTT.